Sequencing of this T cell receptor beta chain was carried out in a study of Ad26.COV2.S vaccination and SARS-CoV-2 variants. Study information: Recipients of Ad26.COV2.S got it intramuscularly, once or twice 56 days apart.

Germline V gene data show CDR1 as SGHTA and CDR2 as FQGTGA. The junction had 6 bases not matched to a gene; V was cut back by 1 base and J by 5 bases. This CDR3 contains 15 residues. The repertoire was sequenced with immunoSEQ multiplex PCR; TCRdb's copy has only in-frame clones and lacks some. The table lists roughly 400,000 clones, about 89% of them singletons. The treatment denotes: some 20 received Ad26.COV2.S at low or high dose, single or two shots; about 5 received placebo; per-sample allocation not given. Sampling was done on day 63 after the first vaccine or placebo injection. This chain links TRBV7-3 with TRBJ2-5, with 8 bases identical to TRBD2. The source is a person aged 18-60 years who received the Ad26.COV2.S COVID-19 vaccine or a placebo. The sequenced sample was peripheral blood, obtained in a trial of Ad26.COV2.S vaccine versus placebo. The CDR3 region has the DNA TGTGCCAGCAGCTTAAGAGCGGGGGCAGGGGAGACCCAGTACTTC. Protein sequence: CASSLRAGAGETQYF.